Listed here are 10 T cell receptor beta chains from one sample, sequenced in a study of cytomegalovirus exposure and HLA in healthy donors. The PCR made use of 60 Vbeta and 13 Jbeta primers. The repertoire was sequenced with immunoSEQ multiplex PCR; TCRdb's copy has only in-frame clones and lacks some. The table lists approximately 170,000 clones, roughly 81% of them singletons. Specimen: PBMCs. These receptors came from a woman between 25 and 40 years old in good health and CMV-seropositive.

The CDR3 DNA follows: TGTGCCAGCAGCGGGGGACAGGCGAACACTGAAGCTTTCTTT. This sequence encodes CASSGGQANTEAFF. The rearrangement joins TRBV6-5 to TRBJ1-1; 8 bases line up with TRBD1. This CDR3 region has 14 residues. Per the germline V gene, CDR1 is MNHEY and CDR2 is SVGAGI. V lost 6 bases to trimming and J lost 1 base; unmatched junction nucleotides: 4.

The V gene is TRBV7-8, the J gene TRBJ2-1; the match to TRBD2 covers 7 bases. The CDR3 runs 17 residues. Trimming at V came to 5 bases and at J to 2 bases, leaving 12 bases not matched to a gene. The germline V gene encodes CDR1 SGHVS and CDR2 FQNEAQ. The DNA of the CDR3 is TGTGCCAGCAGCCCTAAAGATTGGGGGAGGGCCTACAATGAGCAGTTCTTC. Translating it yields CASSPKDWGRAYNEQFF.

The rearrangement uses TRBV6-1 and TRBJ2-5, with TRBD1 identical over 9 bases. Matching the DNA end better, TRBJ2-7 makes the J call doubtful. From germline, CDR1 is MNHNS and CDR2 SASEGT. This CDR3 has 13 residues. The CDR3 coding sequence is TGTGCCAGCAGTCCTCGACAGGGGGGCGAGCAGTACTTC. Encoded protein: CASSPRQGGEQYF.

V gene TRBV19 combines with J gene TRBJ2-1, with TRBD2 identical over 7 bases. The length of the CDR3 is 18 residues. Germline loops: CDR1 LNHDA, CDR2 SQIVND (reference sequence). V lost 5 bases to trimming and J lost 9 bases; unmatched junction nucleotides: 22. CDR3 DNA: TGTGCCAGTAGTCCACCGAATTTCTGGGGGAGGGCCGGGGGTGAGCAGTTCTTC. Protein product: CASSPPNFWGRAGGEQFF.

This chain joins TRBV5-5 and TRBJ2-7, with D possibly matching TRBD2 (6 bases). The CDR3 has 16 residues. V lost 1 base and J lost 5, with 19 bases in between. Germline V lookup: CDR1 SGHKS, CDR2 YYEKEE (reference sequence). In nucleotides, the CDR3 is TGTGCCAGCAGCTTGATTCCGGGAGCTAGCGCCCACGAGCAGTACTTC. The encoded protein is CASSLIPGASAHEQYF.

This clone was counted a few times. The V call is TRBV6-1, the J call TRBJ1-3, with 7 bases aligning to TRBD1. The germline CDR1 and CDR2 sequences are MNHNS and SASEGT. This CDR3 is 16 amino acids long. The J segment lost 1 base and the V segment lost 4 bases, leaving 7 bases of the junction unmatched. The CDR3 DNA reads TGTGCCAGCAGTGGGAGACAGGGTTCTTCTGGAAACACCATATATTTT. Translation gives CASSGRQGSSGNTIYF.

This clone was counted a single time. The CDR3 coding sequence is TGTGCCGGTCCCGGTAACTTCTACGAGCAGTACTTC. Translation gives CAGPGNFYEQYF. The chain carries TRBV27 and TRBJ2-5; D gene uncertain. The J call is uncertain, as TRBJ2-7 better fits the DNA end. Germline CDR1 MNHEY, CDR2 SMNVEV (reference sequence). The CDR3 runs to 12 residues.

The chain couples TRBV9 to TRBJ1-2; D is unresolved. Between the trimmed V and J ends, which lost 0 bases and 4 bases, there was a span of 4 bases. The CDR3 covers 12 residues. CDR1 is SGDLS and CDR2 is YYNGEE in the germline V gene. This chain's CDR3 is CASSVDSYGYTF. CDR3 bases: TGTGCCAGCAGCGTAGACAGCTATGGCTACACCTTC.

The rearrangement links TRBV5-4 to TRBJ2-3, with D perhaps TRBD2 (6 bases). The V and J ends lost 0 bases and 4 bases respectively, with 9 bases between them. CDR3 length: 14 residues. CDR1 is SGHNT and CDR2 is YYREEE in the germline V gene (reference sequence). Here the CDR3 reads CASSLEAGADTQYF. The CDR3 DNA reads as TGTGCCAGCAGCTTGGAAGCGGGCGCAGATACGCAGTATTTT.

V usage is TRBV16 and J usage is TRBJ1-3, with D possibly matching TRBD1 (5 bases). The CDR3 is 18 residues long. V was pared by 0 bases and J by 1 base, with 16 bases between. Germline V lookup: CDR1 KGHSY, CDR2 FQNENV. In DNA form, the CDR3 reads TGTGCCAGCAGCCAATCGACAGCCCTGGGGGGTTCTGGAAACACCATATATTTT. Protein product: CASSQSTALGGSGNTIYF. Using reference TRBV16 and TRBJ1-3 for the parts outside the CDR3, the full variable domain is GEEVAQTPKHLVRGEGQKAKLYCAPIKGHSYVFWYQQVLKNEFKFLISFQNENVFDETGMPKERFSAKCLPNSPCSLEIQATKLEDSAVYFCASSQSTALGGSGNTIYFGEGSWLTVV.